The 21 T cell receptor beta chains below all came from one sample that was sequenced in a study of OX40 agonist ivuxolimab in advanced cancers. Assay: immunoSEQ multiplex PCR; the TCRdb copy retains only in-frame clones and omits some. The sample includes about 48,000 clones, roughly 81% of them seen just once. The sample consisted of CD4+ or CD8+ T cells sorted from blood, taken in a trial of the OX40 agonist ivuxolimab. Receptor source: an adult with an advanced solid tumor such as melanoma, head and neck, liver or kidney cancer.

This chain links TRBV5-8 with TRBJ2-7, with 9 bases lining up with TRBD1. V gave up 3 bases and J gave up 6 bases; unmatched junction bases: 7. Germline assignment: CDR1 SGHTS and CDR2 YDEGEE. CDR3 length equals 14 residues. The CDR3 DNA sequence: TGTGCCAGCAGCTGGCCGACAGGGGGTCCCGAGCAGTACTTC. This translates into CASSWPTGGPEQYF. Full variable domain (rest looked up from reference TRBV5-8 and TRBJ2-7): EAGVTQSPTHLIKTRGQQATLRCSPISGHTSVYWYQQALGLGLQFLLWYDEGEERNRGNFPPRFSGRQFPNYSSELNVNALELEDSALYLCASSWPTGGPEQYFGPGTRLTVT.

This clone was recorded only once. This rearrangement joins TRBV7-4 to TRBJ1-2, with D possibly being TRBD1 (5 bases). The length of the CDR3 is 14 residues. Trimming removed 5 bases at V and 1 base at J, with 11 bases between. The germline V gene has CDR1 SGHVT and CDR2 SQSDAQ. The CDR3: CASSRTLHNYGYTF. The CDR3 bases are TGTGCCAGCAGCAGGACATTACATAACTATGGCTACACCTTC.

This clone has just a few counts. V usage is TRBV19 and J usage is TRBJ2-5, with 7 bases that match TRBD2. The CDR3 length is 14 residues. Trimming removed 3 bases from V and 5 bases from J; junction bases left unmatched: 6. Germline V gene sequence: CDR1 LNHDA, CDR2 SQIVND (reference sequence). CDR3 in amino acids: CASSIAGEGETQYF. CDR3 nucleotide sequence: TGTGCCAGTAGTATCGCGGGAGAGGGGGAGACCCAGTACTTC.

This chain links TRBV11-3 with TRBJ2-5; TRBD1 matches at 9 bases. Losses at the gene ends were 4 bases for V and 6 bases for J; bases not matched to a gene: 6. The CDR3 is made up of 14 amino acids. Germline values: CDR1 SGHNT, CDR2 YENEEA. CDR3 DNA: TGTGCCAGCAGCTCTCGGGGGACAGGGCAGACCCAGTACTTC. Amino acids: CASSSRGTGQTQYF.

This sequence joins TRBV5-6 and TRBJ1-5; 7 bases are a match to TRBD1. V lost 4 bases to trimming and J lost 0 bases; unmatched junction nucleotides: 10. CDR3 size: 17 residues. Germline CDR1 and CDR2: SGHDT and YYEEEE. This chain's CDR3 is CASSQTITGDSNQPQHF. For the CDR3, the DNA is TGTGCCAGCAGCCAAACCATTACAGGGGATAGCAATCAGCCCCAGCATTTT.

The V call is TRBV19, the J call TRBJ2-4, with a tentative D call TRBD2 (5 bases). The germline gives CDR1 LNHDA, CDR2 SQIVND (reference sequence). The CDR3 extends over 14 amino acids. V lost 7 bases, J lost 8 bases, and 18 bases lay in between. CDR3 loop: CASTPRPAGHIQYF. The CDR3 DNA follows: TGTGCCAGTACCCCAAGACCCGCGGGTCACATTCAGTACTTC.

CDR3 protein: CASSPRLAGVGETQYF. Here the CDR3 DNA reads TGCGCCAGCAGCCCTCGACTAGCGGGAGTCGGGGAGACCCAGTACTTC. The chain has TRBV4-1 and TRBJ2-5; 12 bases line up with TRBD2. Germline CDR1 MGHRA, CDR2 YSYEKL. The CDR3 extends over 16 amino acids. V gave up 4 bases and J gave up 5 bases; unmatched junction bases: 8.

The chain combines TRBV6-6 with TRBJ1-5; D gene uncertain. Germline lookup yields CDR1 MNHNY and CDR2 SVGAGI (reference sequence). The CDR3 runs to 16 residues. V was cut by 0 bases and J by 5 bases, with 14 bases left in between. This CDR3 reads CASSYSLSVDDQPQHF. The CDR3 DNA sequence: TGTGCCAGCAGTTACTCGCTGAGCGTGGACGATCAGCCCCAGCATTTT.

On this clone itself: This sample includes further DNA sequences coding for the same CDR3. The rearrangement links TRBV5-1 to TRBJ2-3; D is unresolved. CDR3 length: 15 amino acids. V dropped 0 bases and J dropped 0 bases, with 8 bases sitting between them. Germline V gene data show CDR1 as SGHRS and CDR2 as YFSETQ. CDR3: CASSLENPSTDTQYF. The CDR3 bases are TGCGCCAGCAGCTTGGAGAATCCTAGCACAGATACGCAGTATTTT. Full variable domain (rest looked up from reference TRBV5-1 and TRBJ2-3): KAGVTQTPRYLIKTRGQQVTLSCSPISGHRSVSWYQQTPGQGLQFLFEYFSETQRNKGNFPGRFSGRQFSNSRSEMNVSTLELGDSALYLCASSLENPSTDTQYFGPGTRLTVL.

V and J are TRBV19 and TRBJ2-5; D gene uncertain. The DNA end lines up better with TRBJ2-7; the J call may be wrong. Germline V gene data show CDR1 as LNHDA and CDR2 as SQIVND (reference sequence). The CDR3 runs 12 residues. DNA of the CDR3: TGTGCCAGTAGTACCCCCAGCAGCGAGCAGTACTTC. This codes for CASSTPSSEQYF.

The rearrangement links TRBV6-6 to TRBJ2-7; TRBD2 aligns across 9 bases. This CDR3 comprises 13 residues. The germline V gene encodes CDR1 MNHNY and CDR2 SVGAGI (reference sequence). V was pared by 7 bases and J by 5 bases, with 6 bases of the junction left unmatched. The CDR3: CASKGAGGNEQYF. CDR3 nucleotide sequence: TGTGCCAGCAAAGGAGCGGGAGGCAACGAGCAGTACTTC.

This rearrangement joins TRBV5-6 to TRBJ2-5, with 7 positions matching TRBD2. Germline CDR1 is SGHDT and CDR2 is YYEEEE. The V gene end was trimmed by 4 bases and the J gene end by 4 bases; junction bases not matched to a gene: 13. The CDR3 covers 16 residues. The CDR3 here is CASSPPGGYGGETQYF. CDR3 DNA: TGTGCCAGCAGCCCCCCGGGGGGTTACGGCGGAGAGACCCAGTACTTC.

This clone has a handful of counts. The chain recombines TRBV27 with TRBJ2-1; D remains ambiguous. Between the trimmed V and J ends, which lost 5 bases and 4 bases, there was a span of 18 bases. The CDR3 length is 16 residues. The germline V gene has CDR1 MNHEY and CDR2 SMNVEV (reference sequence). The CDR3 spells CASSLQLDGPYNEQFF. In nucleotides, the CDR3 is TGTGCCAGCAGTCTACAGCTCGACGGGCCATACAATGAGCAGTTCTTC.

This sequence joins TRBV7-2 and TRBJ2-7; D gene uncertain. CDR1 and CDR2 from the germline V gene are SGHTA and FQGNSA. The CDR3 totals 16 residues. V lost 1 base and J 2 bases, leaving 15 bases between the germline ends. DNA of the CDR3: TGTGCCAGCAGCTTAGGTTCCCCCAGTTTGGCCTACGAGCAGTACTTC. As protein: CASSLGSPSLAYEQYF.

The chain links TRBV6-6 to TRBJ1-5; a possible D gene is TRBD1 (5 bases). Trimming left V 0 bases short and J 0 bases short, with 6 bases between. Germline CDR1 and CDR2: MNHNY and SVGAGI (reference sequence). The CDR3 has 15 residues. CDR3 sequence reads: CASSYSGGSNQPQHF. The CDR3 DNA sequence: TGTGCCAGCAGTTACTCCGGGGGTAGCAATCAGCCCCAGCATTTT.

In this sample, this clone turned up a few times. The rearrangement links TRBV7-8 to TRBJ2-5; tentative D call: TRBD2 (6 bases). Germline V lookup: CDR1 SGHVS, CDR2 FQNEAQ. This CDR3 is 16 amino acids long. The V and J ends lost 1 base and 0 bases respectively, with 12 bases between them. The CDR3, as DNA: TGTGCCAGCAGCTTAGGGAGGGACTGGGACCAAGAGACCCAGTACTTC. Translation: CASSLGRDWDQETQYF.

V and J are TRBV25-1 and TRBJ2-5, with 9 nucleotides matching TRBD2. Per the germline V gene, CDR1 is MGHDK and CDR2 is SYGVNS. The CDR3 covers 13 residues. The trim removed 8 bases at V and 3 bases at J, leaving 4 bases unmatched. This CDR3 reads CASGAGGKETQYF. The CDR3 region has the DNA TGTGCCAGCGGGGCGGGAGGGAAAGAGACCCAGTACTTC.

This clone was seen only once. The chain uses TRBV6-6 and TRBJ1-6; no firm D call. Germline loops: CDR1 MNHNY, CDR2 SVGAGI (reference sequence). Trimming left V 7 bases short and J 10 bases short, with 11 bases between. CDR3 length equals 12 residues. The CDR3 sequence: CASNIMDSPLHF. Written as DNA, the CDR3 is TGTGCCAGCAACATAATGGACTCACCCCTCCACTTT.

The V call is TRBV19, the J call TRBJ1-2; 10 bases are shared with TRBD1. The CDR3 contains 18 residues. Germline V CDR1 and CDR2: LNHDA, SQIVND (reference sequence). The junction had 13 bases not matched to a gene; V was cut back by 4 bases and J by 2 bases. In DNA, the CDR3 is TGTGCCAGTAGTACACCTAGGGACAGGGGAATGCAAAACTATGGCTACACCTTC. This sequence encodes CASSTPRDRGMQNYGYTF.

The V gene is TRBV9, the J gene TRBJ2-1; TRBD2 matches at 8 bases. The CDR3 has 16 amino acids. Germline V gene sequence: CDR1 SGDLS, CDR2 YYNGEE. V gave up 4 bases and J gave up 5 bases; unmatched junction bases: 11. The CDR3 sequence: CASSFQIGRAHNEQFF. The DNA for the CDR3 is TGTGCCAGCAGCTTCCAAATCGGGAGGGCCCACAATGAGCAGTTCTTC.

This chain joins TRBV6-5 and TRBJ1-2; a weak D match, TRBD1 (6 bases). Germline CDR1 is MNHEY and CDR2 is SVGAGI. The CDR3 covers 13 residues. With 6 bases removed from V and 3 bases from J, the gap between germline ends came to 11 bases. DNA of the CDR3: TGTGCCAGCAGACTAGGACAGCACTATGGCTACACCTTC. This codes for CASRLGQHYGYTF.